This is a list of T cell receptor beta chains from one sample in a study of T cells in Graves' hyperthyroidism and ophthalmopathy. Using its own MiXCR run on the multiplex PCR reads, TCRdb lists one record per CDR3 protein. The sample includes more than 500,000 distinct CDR3 sequences, about 15% of them seen just once. Sequencing used blood. These receptors were collected from a woman in her 30s with Graves' ophthalmopathy. The CDR3 runs from the conserved cysteine through the conserved F or W. Each record gives: V gene, CDR3 protein.

TRBV5-1,CASSSIRWSGLNTEAFF
TRBV7-2,CASSSDRTGEKLFF
TRBV19,CASSRQLNEKLFF
TRBV12-3/TRBV12-4,CASSMGSLSYEQYF
TRBV4-3,CASSPGLAGGVAKNIQYF
TRBV20-1,CSASISYEQYF
TRBV27,CASRMGGAGSTDTQYF
TRBV30,CAWTPNTDTQYF
TRBV4-2,CASSKGQGSGTEAFF
TRBV6-5,CASSYSTGGAETGELFF
TRBV13,CASSSGTWVEETQYF
TRBV7-8,CASSLLDPPLAKNIQYF
TRBV28,CASSLVRVALAKNIQYF
TRBV11-2,CASSGYSTDTQYF
TRBV27,CASKRPDQETQYF
TRBV12-3/TRBV12-4,CASSPGTGGYNEQFF
TRBV12-3/TRBV12-4,CASSIADRDYEQYF
TRBV5-1,CASSGRGGDIQYF
TRBV27,CASSLSLAGLERNEQFF
TRBV30,CAWSVKDTQYF
TRBV20-1,CSARGGSYGYTF
TRBV28,CASRLGEGLIYGYTF
TRBV12-3/TRBV12-4,CASSPGFYGYTF
TRBV6-1,CASSAADGYTF
TRBV11-1,CASSLLSGGAFF
TRBV2,CATGLAGGQEIQHF
TRBV5-6,CASSPIPRSEGTEAFF
TRBV28,CASSSLPTFSSYEQYF
TRBV12-3/TRBV12-4,CASSFRTSVAFF
TRBV20-1,CSATVPTGVNSPLHF
TRBV7-9,CASSNIAGDQGYTF
TRBV29-1,CSVEFANYNEQFF
TRBV29-1,CSVAEAAYNEQFF